One sample yielded the 5 T cell receptor beta chains listed below, sequenced in a study of CD8 T cells in Susac syndrome. Random-hexamer reverse transcription was applied to roughly 0.5 to 1 ug RNA. TCRdb processed the immunoSEQ multiplex PCR reads anew with MiXCR; each CDR3 protein has one entry. Here the sample spans fewer than 200,000 distinct CDR3 sequences, 80% to 95% being singletons. The sample consisted of CD4+ T cells from PBMCs. Source of these receptors: a human donor in good health.

This chain connects TRBV12-3 or TRBV12-4 to TRBJ2-5; D possibly matches TRBD1 or TRBD2 (5 bases each). The CDR3 has 14 amino acids. Trimming shortened V by 0 bases and J by 2 bases, and 7 bases separated the two germline ends. The CDR3 spells CASSLAGRQETQYF. In nucleotides, the CDR3 is TGTGCCAGCAGTTTAGCGGGACGGCAAGAGACCCAGTACTTC.

This chain joins TRBV6-6 and TRBJ2-7; D unclear. V was cut by 7 bases and J by 0 bases, with 13 bases left in between. The germline V gene encodes CDR1 MNHNY and CDR2 SVGAGI (reference sequence). The CDR3 covers 14 residues. The DNA of the CDR3 is TGTGCCAGCACCGACCCCGGCCGCTCCTACGAGCAGTACGTC. This translates into CASTDPGRSYEQYV.

V and J are TRBV5-1 and TRBJ1-1; the D gene is possibly TRBD1 (5 bases). This CDR3 is built from 14 residues. V lost 6 bases, J lost 0 bases, and 12 bases lay in between. CDR1 SGHRS and CDR2 YFSETQ come from the germline V gene. CDR3 region: CASNPGLMNTEAFF. DNA for the CDR3: TGCGCCAGCAACCCGGGACTCATGAACACTGAAGCTTTCTTT.

The V gene is TRBV20-1, the J gene TRBJ1-5; a weak D match, TRBD1 (5 bases). Germline V gene data show CDR1 as DFQATT and CDR2 as SNEGSKA (reference sequence). This CDR3 region has 13 residues. Trimming removed 6 bases at V and 6 bases at J, with 15 bases between. In nucleotides, the CDR3 is TGCAGTGCCCTAGGCAGGGTGGGTCAGCCCCAGCATTTT. Its protein product is CSALGRVGQPQHF.

The chain carries TRBV14 and TRBJ1-2; D possibly corresponds to TRBD1 (5 bases). V dropped 0 bases and J dropped 4 bases, with 9 bases sitting between them. Germline loops: CDR1 SGHDN, CDR2 FVKESK. This CDR3 is 14 amino acids long. CDR3 DNA sequence: TGTGCCAGCAGCCAAGAACGGGACGGCTATGGCTACACCTTC. Translating gives CASSQERDGYGYTF.